The present TCR beta chain was sequenced within a study of identical twins. Broader study findings: For cord blood, abundant beta clonotypes had fewer insertions, unlike memory repertoires, which showed none.

The CDR3 sequence is 15 residues long. V lost 1 base, J lost 2 bases, and 6 bases lay in between. Germline values: CDR1 MGHRA, CDR2 YSYEKL. TCRdb processed the 5' RACE reads anew with MiXCR; each CDR3 protein has one entry. This sample has hundreds of thousands of distinct CDR3 sequences, with 21% found just once. As regards this clonotype: Its antigen remains unknown.

These same records also appear under a second study, on T cells expressing NK-cell markers.

Material: PBMCs. This TCR derives from a young woman in good health. The rearrangement links TRBV4-1 to TRBJ2-6; D is uncertain. The chain's CDR3 is CASSQVTAGANVLTF. In nucleotides, the CDR3 is TGCGCCAGCAGCCAAGTCACAGCTGGGGCCAACGTCCTGACTTTC.